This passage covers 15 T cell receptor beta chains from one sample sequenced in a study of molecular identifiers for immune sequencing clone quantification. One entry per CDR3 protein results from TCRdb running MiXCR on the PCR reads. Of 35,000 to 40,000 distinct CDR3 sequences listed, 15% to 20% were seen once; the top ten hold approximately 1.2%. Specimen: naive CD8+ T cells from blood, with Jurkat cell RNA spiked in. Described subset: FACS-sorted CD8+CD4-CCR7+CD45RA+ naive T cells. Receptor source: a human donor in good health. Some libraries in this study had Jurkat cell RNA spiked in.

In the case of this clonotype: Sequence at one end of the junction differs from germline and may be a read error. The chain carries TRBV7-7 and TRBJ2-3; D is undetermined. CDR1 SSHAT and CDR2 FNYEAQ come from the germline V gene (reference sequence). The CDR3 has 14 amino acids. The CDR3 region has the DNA TGTGCTAGCACCTCAAGGCTCCGCACAGATACGCAGTATTTT. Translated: CASTSRLRTDTQYF.

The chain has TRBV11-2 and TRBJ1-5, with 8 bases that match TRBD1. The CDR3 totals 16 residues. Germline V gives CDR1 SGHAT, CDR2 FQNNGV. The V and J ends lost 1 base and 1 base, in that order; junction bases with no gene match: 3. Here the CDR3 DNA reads TGTGCCAGCAGCTTAGCAGGGGGCGCGAGCAATCAGCCCCAGCATTTT. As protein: CASSLAGGASNQPQHF.

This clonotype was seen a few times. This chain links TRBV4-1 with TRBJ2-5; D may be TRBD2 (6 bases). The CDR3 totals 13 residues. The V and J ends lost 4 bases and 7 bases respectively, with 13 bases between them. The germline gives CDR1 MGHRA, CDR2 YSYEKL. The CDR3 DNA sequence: TGCGCCAGCAGCCGAAGCCAGGGAGGGACCCAGTACTTC. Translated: CASSRSQGGTQYF.

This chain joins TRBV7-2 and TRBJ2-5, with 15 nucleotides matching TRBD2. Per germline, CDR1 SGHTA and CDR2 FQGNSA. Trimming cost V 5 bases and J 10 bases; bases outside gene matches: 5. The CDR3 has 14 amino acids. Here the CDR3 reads CASSPGLAGGLQYF. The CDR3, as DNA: TGTGCCAGCAGCCCGGGACTAGCGGGGGGTCTCCAGTACTTC.

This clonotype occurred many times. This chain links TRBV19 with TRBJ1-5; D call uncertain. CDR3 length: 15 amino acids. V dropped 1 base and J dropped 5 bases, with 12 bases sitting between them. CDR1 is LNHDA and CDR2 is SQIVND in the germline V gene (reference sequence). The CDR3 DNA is TGTGCCAGTAGTATAGGGGCAGGCCCGGATCAGCCCCAGCATTTT. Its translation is CASSIGAGPDQPQHF.

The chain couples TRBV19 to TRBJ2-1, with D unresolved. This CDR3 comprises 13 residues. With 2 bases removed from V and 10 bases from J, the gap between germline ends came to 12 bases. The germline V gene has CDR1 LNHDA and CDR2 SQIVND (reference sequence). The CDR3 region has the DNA TGTGCCAGTAGTATACTCCCCGTGAGGGAGCAGTTCTTC. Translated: CASSILPVREQFF.

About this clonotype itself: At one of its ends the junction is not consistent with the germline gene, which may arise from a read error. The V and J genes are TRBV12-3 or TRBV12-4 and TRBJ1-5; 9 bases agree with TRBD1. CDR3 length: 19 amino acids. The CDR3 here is CASSKTLGQGLLMDQPQRF. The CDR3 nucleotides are TGTGCCAGCAGCAAAACTCTGGGACAGGGCTTGTTAATGGATCAGCCCCAGCGTTTT.

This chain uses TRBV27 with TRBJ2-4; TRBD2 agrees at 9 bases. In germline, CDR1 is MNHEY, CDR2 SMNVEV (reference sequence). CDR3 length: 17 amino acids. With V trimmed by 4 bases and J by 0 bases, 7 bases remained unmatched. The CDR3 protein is CASSYSGRTLAKNIQYF. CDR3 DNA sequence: TGTGCCAGCAGTTATAGCGGGAGAACCTTAGCCAAAAACATTCAGTACTTC.

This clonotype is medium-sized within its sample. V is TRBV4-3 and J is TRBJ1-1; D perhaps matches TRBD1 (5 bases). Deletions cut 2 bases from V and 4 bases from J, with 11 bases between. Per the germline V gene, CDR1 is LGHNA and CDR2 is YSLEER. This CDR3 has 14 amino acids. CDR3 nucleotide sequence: TGCGCCAGCAGCCAACGACAGTATAGCACTGAAGCTTTCTTT. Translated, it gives CASSQRQYSTEAFF.

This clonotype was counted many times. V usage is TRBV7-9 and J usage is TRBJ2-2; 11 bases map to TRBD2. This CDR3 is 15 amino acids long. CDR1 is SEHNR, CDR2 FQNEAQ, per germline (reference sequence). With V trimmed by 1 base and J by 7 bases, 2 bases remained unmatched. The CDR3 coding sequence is TGTGCCAGCAGCTTAGTCACTAGCGGGAGCGGGGAGCTGTTTTTT. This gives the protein CASSLVTSGSGELFF. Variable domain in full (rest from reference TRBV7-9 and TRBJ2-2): DTGVSQNPRHKITKRGQNVTFRCDPISEHNRLYWYRQTLGQGPEFLTYFQNEAQLEKSRLLSDRFSAERPKGSFSTLEIQRTEQGDSAMYLCASSLVTSGSGELFFGEGSRLTVL.

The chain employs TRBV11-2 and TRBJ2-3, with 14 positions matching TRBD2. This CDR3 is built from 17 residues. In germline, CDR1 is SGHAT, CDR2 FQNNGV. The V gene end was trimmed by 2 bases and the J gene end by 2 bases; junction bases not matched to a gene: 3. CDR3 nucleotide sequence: TGTGCCAGCAGCTTAAGGACTAGCGGGGGGAACACAGATACGCAGTATTTT. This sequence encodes CASSLRTSGGNTDTQYF.

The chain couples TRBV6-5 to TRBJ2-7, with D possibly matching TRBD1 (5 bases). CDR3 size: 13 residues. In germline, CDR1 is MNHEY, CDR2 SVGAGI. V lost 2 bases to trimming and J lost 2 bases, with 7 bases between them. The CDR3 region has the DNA TGTGCCAGCAGTTACAAGACAGCCTACGAGCAGTACTTC. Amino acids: CASSYKTAYEQYF.

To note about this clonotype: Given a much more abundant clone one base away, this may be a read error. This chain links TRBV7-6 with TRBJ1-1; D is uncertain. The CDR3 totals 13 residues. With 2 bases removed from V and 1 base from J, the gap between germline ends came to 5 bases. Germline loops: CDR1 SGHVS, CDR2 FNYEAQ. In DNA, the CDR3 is TGTGCCAGCAGCTTACACAAGAACACTGAAGCTTTCTTT. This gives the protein CASSLHKNTEAFF.

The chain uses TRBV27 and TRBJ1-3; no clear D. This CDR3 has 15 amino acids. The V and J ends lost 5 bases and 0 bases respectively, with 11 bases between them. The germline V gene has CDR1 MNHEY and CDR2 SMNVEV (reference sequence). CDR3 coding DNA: TGTGCCAGCAGTCCTGATTTGAGCTCTGGAAACACCATATATTTT. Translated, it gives CASSPDLSSGNTIYF.

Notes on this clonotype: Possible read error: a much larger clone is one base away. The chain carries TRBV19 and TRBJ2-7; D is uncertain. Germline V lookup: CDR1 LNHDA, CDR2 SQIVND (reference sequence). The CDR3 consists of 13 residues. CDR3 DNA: TGTGCCAGTAGTGCTGGGCCCACCTACAAGCAGTACTTC. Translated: CASSAGPTYKQYF.